This T cell receptor (beta chain) was found in a study of shared T cell receptors in the human thymus. This clone was seen only once. CDR1 LGHNA and CDR2 YSLEER come from the germline V gene. This CDR3 has 17 amino acids. V was trimmed by 3 bases and J by 0 bases, leaving 15 bases between them. Clones were read by immunoSEQ multiplex PCR, and TCRdb kept only the in-frame ones, dropping some. The sample shows under 700,000 clones, about 80% of them seen only once. A further study also used this sample, focusing on human thymus T cells. That paper states: Serving as donors were healthy Finnish infants, each of whom was having open corrective surgery for congenital heart defects. The thymus was resected at corrective cardiac surgery. Usage of V and J genes appeared biased in thymic and blood repertoires.

Sequenced: thymocytes. This sequence originates from a boy younger than two with a congenital heart defect. V is TRBV4-3 and J is TRBJ2-1; D possibly corresponds to TRBD2 (6 bases). CDR3 nucleotides: TGCGCCAGCAGCCATGGGGACTTCCCGAGCTCCTACAATGAGCAGTTCTTC. It codes for CASSHGDFPSSYNEQFF.